This T cell receptor beta chain was obtained from a study of T cell clones after liver transplantation. Across the whole study: Samples came pre-transplant, pre-randomization before withdrawal, and post-randomization after withdrawal ended.

Comments on this clone: Its antigen is still unknown.

CDR1 is MNHNS and CDR2 is SASEGT in the germline V gene. CDR3 length: 16 residues. V lost 4 bases to trimming and J lost 5 bases; unmatched junction nucleotides: 11. The study's findings and limits: Low donor cell numbers restricted donor-reactive repertoire measurement in a couple of subjects.

The repertoire was sequenced with immunoSEQ multiplex PCR; TCRdb's copy has only in-frame clones and lacks some. The sample has roughly 50,000 clones, 65% to 85% seen once. The sequence was obtained from a human donor who received a liver transplant. Material: CD4+ T cells from blood, obtained before liver transplant. J is TRBJ2-5 and V is TRBV6-1; 9 bases are a match to TRBD2. The CDR3 here is CASSALSGGRGETQYF. In DNA, the CDR3 is TGTGCCAGCAGTGCGTTGAGCGGGGGGCGAGGGGAGACCCAGTACTTC.